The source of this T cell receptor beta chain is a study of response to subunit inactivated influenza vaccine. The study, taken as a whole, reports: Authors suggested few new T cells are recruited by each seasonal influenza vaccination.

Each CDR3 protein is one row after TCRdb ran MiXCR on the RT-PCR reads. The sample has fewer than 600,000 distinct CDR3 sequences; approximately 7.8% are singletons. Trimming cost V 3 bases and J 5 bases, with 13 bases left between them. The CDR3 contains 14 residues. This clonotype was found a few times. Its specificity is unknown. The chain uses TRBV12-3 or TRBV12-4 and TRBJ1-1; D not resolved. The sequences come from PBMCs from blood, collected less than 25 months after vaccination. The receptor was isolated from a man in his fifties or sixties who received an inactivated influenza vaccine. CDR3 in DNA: TGTGCCAGCAGTTTCGGGCCCAGTAGAACTGAAGCTTTCTTT. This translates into CASSFGPSRTEAFF.